The TCR beta chain described here comes from a study of low-dose radiotherapy and immunotherapy resistance in tumors. Stated time point: after trial treatment. Specified treatment: LDRT plus nivolumab, ipilimumab, low-dose cyclophosphamide and aspirin (RACIN trial). This clonotype has only a few counts. TCR amplification used roughly 20 PCR cycles, a constant-region primer and a V-primer adapter. Using its own MiXCR run on the reads, TCRdb lists one record per CDR3 protein. The table includes approximately 52,000 distinct CDR3 sequences, around 35% detected once. After removal of 4 bases from V and 5 bases from J, the junction contained 8 bases not matched to a gene. There are 16 residues in the CDR3. The V gene's germline CDR1 is KGHSH and CDR2 LQKENI.

Source: PBMCs, taken after low-dose radiotherapy plus immunotherapy. The clonotype was recovered from a male donor with rectosigmoid adenocarcinoma. The chain carries TRBV18 and TRBJ2-5; 12 nucleotides match TRBD2. The CDR3 spells CASSRRTSGDGETQYF. The CDR3 nucleotides read TGTGCCAGCTCACGTCGGACTAGCGGGGACGGGGAGACCCAGTACTTC.